The 21 T cell receptor beta chains in this list originate from one sample, sequenced in a study of cytomegalovirus exposure and HLA in healthy donors. Some clones are missing from TCRdb's copy, which holds only in-frame ones; the method was immunoSEQ multiplex PCR. In the table there are 100,000 to 150,000 clones, 90% to 97% of which are singletons. Sequencing was performed on PBMCs. The receptors here all came from a man aged 18 to 30 in good health and CMV-seronegative.

The chain has TRBV19 and TRBJ2-3; a weak D match, TRBD2 (6 bases). This CDR3 has 14 amino acids. Trimming took off 5 bases at V and 4 bases at J, with 13 bases between the two ends. Germline V gene data show CDR1 as LNHDA and CDR2 as SQIVND (reference sequence). CDR3 amino acids: CASSPREIADTQYF. The CDR3, as DNA: TGTGCCAGTAGTCCCCGGGAGATAGCAGATACGCAGTATTTT.

The chain recombines TRBV7-9 with TRBJ2-5; 8 bases map to TRBD2. The germline CDR1 and CDR2 sequences are SEHNR and FQNEAQ (reference sequence). This CDR3 region has 15 residues. Trimming at V came to 3 bases and at J to 2 bases, leaving 5 bases not matched to a gene. The CDR3 nucleotides are TGTGCCAGCAGCTTGAGTAGCGGGACTCAAGAGACCCAGTACTTC. Amino acid sequence: CASSLSSGTQETQYF.

The chain is built from TRBV6-5 and TRBJ2-5; 7 nucleotides agree with TRBD2. J gave up 5 bases and V 0 bases, and 3 bases lay outside the gene matches. Looked up from germline, CDR1 is MNHEY and CDR2 is SVGAGI. CDR3 length equals 14 residues. Written as DNA, the CDR3 is TGTGCCAGCAGTTACTCGGTAGCGGGCGAGACCCAGTACTTC. This sequence encodes CASSYSVAGETQYF.

The chain uses TRBV7-2 and TRBJ1-2; 9 bases align to TRBD1. The V and J ends lost 2 bases and 6 bases, in that order; junction bases with no gene match: 4. The CDR3 loop spans 14 amino acids. Germline V lookup: CDR1 SGHTA, CDR2 FQGNSA. The CDR3 here is CASSLLRDRDGYTF. DNA for the CDR3: TGTGCCAGCAGCTTACTCCGGGACAGGGATGGCTACACCTTC.

The genes are TRBV9 and TRBJ2-7, with a weak D call TRBD2 (6 bases). The V and J ends lost 0 bases and 3 bases respectively, with 13 bases between them. The CDR3 has 15 amino acids. Looked up from germline, CDR1 is SGDLS and CDR2 is YYNGEE. Here the CDR3 reads CASSVDDRGNYEQYF. CDR3 nucleotide sequence: TGTGCCAGCAGCGTAGACGACCGCGGGAACTACGAGCAGTACTTC. Complete variable domain (other parts from reference TRBV9 and TRBJ2-7): DSGVTQTPKHLITATGQRVTLRCSPRSGDLSVYWYQQSLDQGLQFLIQYYNGEERAKGNILERFSAQQFPDLHSELNLSSLELGDSALYFCASSVDDRGNYEQYFGPGTRLTVT.

The chain is built from TRBV30 and TRBJ2-1; a weak D match, TRBD1 (5 bases). V was shortened by 8 bases and J by 2 bases, with 10 bases between the two germline ends. CDR3 length: 12 residues. Germline V CDR1 and CDR2: GTSNPN, SVGIG (reference sequence). This CDR3 reads CARDSPYNEQFF. In DNA, the CDR3 is TGTGCCCGAGACAGCCCCTACAATGAGCAGTTCTTC.

The genes are TRBV9 and TRBJ1-2, with 7 bases fitting TRBD1. Germline CDR1 is SGDLS and CDR2 is YYNGEE. J gave up 0 bases and V 0 bases, and 2 bases lay outside the gene matches. The CDR3 has 15 amino acids. The CDR3 loop is CASSVGDSSNYGYTF. For the CDR3, the DNA is TGTGCCAGCAGCGTAGGGGACAGCTCTAACTATGGCTACACCTTC.

The chain has TRBV7-2 and TRBJ1-2, with TRBD1 matching over 9 bases. V lost 5 bases and J lost 4; bases outside the gene matches: 5. CDR1 SGHTA and CDR2 FQGNSA come from the germline V gene. The CDR3 length is 14 residues. In DNA form, the CDR3 reads TGTGCCAGCAGCCCCGGGACAGGGACCTATGGCTACACCTTC. It yields the protein CASSPGTGTYGYTF.

This chain joins TRBV9 and TRBJ2-3; 8 nucleotides align to TRBD2. Germline V gene sequence: CDR1 SGDLS, CDR2 YYNGEE. V dropped 3 bases and J dropped 4; count of bases not matched to a gene: 4. The CDR3 runs to 14 residues. CDR3 sequence: CASSGGLVPDTQYF. The CDR3 nucleotides are TGTGCCAGCAGCGGGGGACTAGTACCAGATACGCAGTATTTT.

This clone has a single count. The CDR3 sequence is CAGQQSMNTEAFF. CDR3 nucleotide sequence: TGTGCCGGACAACAGAGCATGAACACTGAAGCTTTCTTT. The rearrangement uses TRBV28 and TRBJ1-1; TRBD1 is a possible D gene (5 bases). Per the germline V gene, CDR1 is MDHEN and CDR2 is SYDVKM. The CDR3 is 13 residues long. The V gene lost 11 bases and the J gene lost 0 bases, with 13 bases spanning the gap.

V is TRBV27 and J is TRBJ2-2; D possibly corresponds to TRBD2 (5 bases). The ends were cut back, 6 bases at V and 7 bases at J, with 12 bases in the middle. This CDR3 spans 13 amino acids. Germline-derived CDR1 and CDR2 are MNHEY and SMNVEV (reference sequence). The CDR3 DNA reads TGTGCCAGCAGGCATGGACGGGGCGGGGAGCTGTTTTTT. It translates to CASRHGRGGELFF.

V gene TRBV27 combines with J gene TRBJ2-5, with a weak D call TRBD2 (5 bases). The CDR3 length is 15 residues. Trimming cost V 0 bases and J 1 base, with 9 bases left between them. The germline gives CDR1 MNHEY, CDR2 SMNVEV (reference sequence). CDR3 residues: CASSLSAGFQETQYF. The CDR3 nucleotides read TGTGCCAGCAGTTTATCGGCGGGCTTCCAAGAGACCCAGTACTTC.

J is TRBJ2-6 and V is TRBV7-2; D remains ambiguous. Germline lookup yields CDR1 SGHTA and CDR2 FQGNSA. The CDR3 has 17 amino acids. Trimming left V 5 bases short and J 0 bases short, with 14 bases between. CDR3 nucleotide sequence: TGTGCCAGCAGCCCGTTGACTGTCAGCTCTGGGGCCAACGTCCTGACTTTC. Translated, it gives CASSPLTVSSGANVLTF.

The V call is TRBV6-6, the J call TRBJ1-1; TRBD1 agrees at 9 bases. V lost 7 bases to trimming and J lost 11 bases; unmatched junction nucleotides: 14. CDR1 is MNHNY, CDR2 SVGAGI, per germline (reference sequence). The CDR3 sequence is 14 residues long. The CDR3 here is CASTAGQGTLKAFF. CDR3 in DNA: TGTGCCAGCACCGCAGGACAGGGGACCCTCAAGGCTTTCTTT.

V usage is TRBV11-3 and J usage is TRBJ2-7; TRBD2 agrees at 8 bases. The CDR3 has 15 residues. Trimming took 0 bases from V and 3 from J; bases not matched to a gene: 4. Germline CDR1 is SGHNT and CDR2 is YENEEA. This CDR3 is CASSLDLAGNYEQYF. CDR3 DNA sequence: TGTGCCAGCAGCTTAGACCTAGCGGGTAACTACGAGCAGTACTTC.

This sequence joins TRBV27 and TRBJ2-7, with D possibly being TRBD1 (5 bases). Germline V gives CDR1 MNHEY, CDR2 SMNVEV (reference sequence). CDR3 size: 13 residues. Trimming took 2 bases from V and 4 from J, leaving 9 bases between them. In nucleotides, the CDR3 is TGTGCCAGCAGTTTAATGGCAGGGTACGAGCAGTACTTC. Its translation: CASSLMAGYEQYF.

The CDR3 here is CASTPSDSYGYTF. In DNA form, the CDR3 reads TGTGCCAGTACCCCCTCGGACAGCTATGGCTACACCTTC. The J gene is TRBJ1-2, the V gene TRBV19; possible D gene TRBD1, 6 bases. The V gene's germline CDR1 is LNHDA and CDR2 SQIVND (reference sequence). This CDR3 spans 13 amino acids. Trimming left V 7 bases short and J 4 bases short, with 13 bases between.

This chain links TRBV27 with TRBJ1-4, with TRBD1 matching 7 bases. This CDR3 spans 15 amino acids. Trimming at V came to 6 bases and at J to 8 bases, leaving 12 bases not matched to a gene. Germline CDR1 and CDR2: MNHEY and SMNVEV (reference sequence). CDR3 DNA: TGTGCCAGCAGGGAACAGGGGCTCGTGCAGGAAAAACTGTTTTTT. It encodes CASREQGLVQEKLFF.

This rearrangement joins TRBV28 to TRBJ1-5; D call uncertain. The CDR3 runs to 15 residues. Germline CDR1 and CDR2: MDHEN and SYDVKM. Between the trimmed V and J ends, which lost 5 bases and 2 bases, there was a span of 13 bases. CDR3 protein: CASSSEGGGNQPQHF. The CDR3 DNA follows: TGTGCCAGCAGTAGTGAGGGCGGTGGCAATCAGCCCCAGCATTTT.

The chain has TRBV5-1 and TRBJ2-1; 14 bases fit TRBD2. Germline CDR1 and CDR2: SGHRS and YFSETQ. J was trimmed by 4 bases and V by 0 bases; bases with no gene match: 3. This CDR3 comprises 17 residues. The CDR3 sequence: CASSLGLAGGIYNEQFF. CDR3 nucleotide sequence: TGCGCCAGCAGCTTGGGACTAGCGGGAGGGATATACAATGAGCAGTTCTTC.

The chain employs TRBV2 and TRBJ1-5, with 7 bases identical to TRBD1. Germline-derived CDR1 and CDR2 are SNHLY and FYNNEI. CDR3 size: 13 residues. The junction had 5 bases not matched to a gene; V was cut back by 7 bases and J by 5 bases. The CDR3 sequence: CASKWTGDQPQHF. As DNA, the CDR3 is TGTGCCAGCAAATGGACAGGAGATCAGCCCCAGCATTTT.